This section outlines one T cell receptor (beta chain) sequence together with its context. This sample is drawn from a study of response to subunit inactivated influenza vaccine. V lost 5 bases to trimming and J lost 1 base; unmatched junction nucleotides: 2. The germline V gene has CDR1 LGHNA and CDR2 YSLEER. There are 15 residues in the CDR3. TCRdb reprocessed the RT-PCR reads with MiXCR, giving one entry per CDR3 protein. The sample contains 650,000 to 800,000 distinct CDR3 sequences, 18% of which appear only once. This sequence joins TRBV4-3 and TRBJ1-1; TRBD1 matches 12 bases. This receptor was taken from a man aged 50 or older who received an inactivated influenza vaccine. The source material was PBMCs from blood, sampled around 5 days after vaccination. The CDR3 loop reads CASSAGQGANTEAFF. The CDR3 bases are TGCGCCAGCAGCGCGGGACAGGGGGCGAACACTGAAGCTTTCTTT.